The source of this T cell receptor (beta chain) is a study of T-cell memory formation after mild COVID-19. Regarding the study as a whole: Later expanders leaned CD4+, whereas day 15 to 85 contracting clones were balanced CD4/CD8.

TCR alpha and TCR beta cDNA libraries with sample barcodes and UMIs came from 5'RACE using constant-segment primers. TCRdb fed the 5' RACE reads into MiXCR, producing one record per CDR3 protein. The sample yields around 400,000 distinct CDR3 sequences, roughly 26% seen once. In regard to this clonotype: Its antigen is still unknown.

Germline-derived CDR1 and CDR2 are SSHAT and FNYEAQ (reference sequence). Trimming took 4 bases from V and 4 from J, leaving 10 bases between them. The CDR3 has 13 amino acids. The sequence was obtained from an adult woman who had mild COVID-19 (a few samples of this study predate the infection). Cell type and time point are not known. The chain joins TRBV7-7 to TRBJ2-5; D is uncertain. The specimen sequenced was PBMCs or a T cell subset sorted from them (not recorded which). The CDR3 DNA follows: TGTGCCAGCAGCTCCGATGGAAGAGAGACCCAGTACTTC. Translating gives CASSSDGRETQYF.